The 16 T cell receptor beta chains reported below all come from one sample, sequenced in a study of metastatic and nonmetastatic thyroid tumors. Thyroid surgery had not been preceded by any treatment in any patient. TCRdb ran MiXCR on the PCR reads. The sample lists some 26,000 clones, roughly a quarter occurring once. Sample: blood. The source is a male donor with papillary thyroid cancer or a benign thyroid nodule (not recorded which). Some clones in this sample may be carry-over from other donors' samples.

Relative to its sample, this clone is medium-sized. V usage is TRBV2 and J usage is TRBJ2-7, with 7 bases matching TRBD2. The junction had 4 bases not matched to a gene; V was cut back by 5 bases and J by 3 bases. This CDR3 is 13 amino acids long. Germline V gene data show CDR1 as SNHLY and CDR2 as FYNNEI. The CDR3 protein is CASSREGRYEQYF. In DNA, the CDR3 is TGTGCCAGCAGTAGGGAGGGGCGCTACGAGCAGTACTTC.

V is TRBV27 and J is TRBJ2-7; 7 nucleotides line up with TRBD2. Germline V gene lookup returns CDR1 MNHEY and CDR2 SMNVEV (reference sequence). CDR3 length: 12 residues. Trimming removed 7 bases from V and 6 bases from J; junction bases left unmatched: 6. CDR3: CASNLSGGEQYF. For the CDR3, the DNA is TGTGCCAGCAATCTTTCGGGGGGCGAGCAGTACTTC.

This clone was seen repeatedly, ten times or more. The gene calls are TRBV18 and TRBJ2-6; D is unclear. V dropped 3 bases and J dropped 4 bases, with 10 bases sitting between them. The CDR3 has 15 residues. Germline values: CDR1 KGHSH, CDR2 LQKENI. The CDR3 is CASSPELTGANVLTF. The CDR3, as DNA: TGTGCCAGCTCACCTGAGTTGACGGGGGCCAACGTCCTGACTTTC. Using reference TRBV18 and TRBJ2-6 for the parts outside the CDR3, the full variable domain is NAGVMQNPRHLVRRRGQEARLRCSPMKGHSHVYWYRQLPEEGLKFMVYLQKENIIDESGMPKERFSAEFPKEGPSILRIQQVVRGDSAAYFCASSPELTGANVLTFGAGSRLTVL.

Ten or more counts support this clone. The chain carries TRBV28 and TRBJ2-2, with D tentatively TRBD1 (6 bases). The germline gives CDR1 MDHEN, CDR2 SYDVKM. CDR3 length equals 15 residues. Trimming pared 2 bases from V and 4 bases from J, leaving 11 bases between. The DNA of the CDR3 is TGTGCCAGCAGTTTAGGGGGCGCAGGCACCGGGGAGCTGTTTTTT. Its protein is CASSLGGAGTGELFF.

V usage is TRBV20-1 and J usage is TRBJ2-3; no reliable D call. This CDR3 contains 15 residues. V shed 1 base and J shed 2 bases, with 13 bases lying between them. Germline loops: CDR1 DFQATT, CDR2 SNEGSKA (reference sequence). The DNA for the CDR3 is TGCAGTGCTAGAGTCACCCGATGGGCCACAGATACGCAGTATTTT. It encodes CSARVTRWATDTQYF.

This clone rates as medium-sized (0.01 to 0.1%). The chain is built from TRBV12-3 or TRBV12-4 and TRBJ2-7, with D possibly being TRBD1 (5 bases). Between the trimmed V and J ends, which lost 3 bases and 4 bases, there was a span of 7 bases. This CDR3 spans 12 amino acids. In DNA, the CDR3 is TGTGCCAGCAGTTTCCAGGGATACGAGCAGTACTTC. Translation gives CASSFQGYEQYF.

Only a few counts were recorded for this clone. One junction end does not reproduce the germline sequence, and a read error may be involved. The chain couples TRBV6-2 or TRBV6-3 to TRBJ2-6; a possible D gene is TRBD1 (5 bases). Per germline, CDR1 MNHEY and CDR2 SVGEGT. The CDR3 has 15 residues. The CDR3 sequence: CASSYYGSGANVLAF. The CDR3 DNA is TGTGCCAGCAGTTACTACGGCTCTGGGGCCAACGTCCTGGCTTTC.

Ten or more counts support this clone. The chain carries TRBV19 and TRBJ1-5, with D perhaps TRBD1 (5 bases). This CDR3 is built from 13 residues. Trimming shortened V by 4 bases and J by 5 bases, and 9 bases separated the two germline ends. Germline-derived CDR1 and CDR2 are LNHDA and SQIVND (reference sequence). The CDR3 reads CASSREGYQPQHF. CDR3 coding DNA: TGTGCCAGTAGTAGAGAGGGGTATCAGCCCCAGCATTTT. The entire variable domain, with the rest obtained from reference TRBV19 and TRBJ1-5, is as follows: DGGITQSPKYLFRKEGQNVTLSCEQNLNHDAMYWYRQDPGQGLRLIYYSQIVNDFQKGDIAEGYSVSREKKESFPLTVTSAQKNPTAFYLCASSREGYQPQHFGDGTRLSIL.

This clone was observed a few times. The CDR3 here is CASKDRGQYEQYF. As DNA, the CDR3 is TGTGCCAGCAAGGACAGGGGGCAGTACGAGCAGTACTTC. The V and J genes are TRBV6-1 and TRBJ2-7; 11 bases agree with TRBD1. J was trimmed by 4 bases and V by 7 bases; bases with no gene match: 3. The CDR3 contains 13 residues. Germline CDR1 and CDR2: MNHNS and SASEGT.

This rearrangement joins TRBV6-2 or TRBV6-3 to TRBJ2-3; 7 bases agree with TRBD2. The CDR3 totals 15 residues. The germline gives CDR1 MNHEY, CDR2 SVGEGT. The J segment lost 0 bases and the V segment lost 4 bases, leaving 4 bases of the junction unmatched. The CDR3 is CASSLTSCSTDTQYF. Here the CDR3 DNA reads TGTGCCAGCAGTTTGACTAGCTGTAGCACAGATACGCAGTATTTT.

This clone is deemed medium-sized. This rearrangement joins TRBV5-1 to TRBJ2-2; D ambiguous. CDR3 length: 15 residues. Per the germline V gene, CDR1 is SGHRS and CDR2 is YFSETQ. Trimming stripped 4 bases from V and 6 bases from J, with 16 bases between. CDR3 DNA sequence: TGCGCCAGCAGCCCCCAGACGGGCGGTCCCGGGGAGCTGTTTTTT. Protein: CASSPQTGGPGELFF.

With regard to this clone: A read error is likely, as this CDR3 ends without the conserved phenylalanine or tryptophan. V is TRBV10-3 and J is TRBJ2-2, with TRBD2 as a possible D gene (5 bases). Germline V CDR1 and CDR2: ENHRY, SYGVKD. This CDR3 is 16 amino acids long. Trimming cost V 6 bases and J 0 bases, with 14 bases left between them. The CDR3 region has the DNA TGTGCCATCAGGGGGTACGAGGGAGCGAACACCGGGGAGCTGTTTCTT. This sequence encodes CAIRGYEGANTGELFL.

This clone was picked up many times. The chain couples TRBV29-1 to TRBJ1-2; D might be TRBD1 (6 bases). Germline V lookup: CDR1 SQVTM, CDR2 ANQGSEA. V lost 7 bases, J lost 3 bases, and 21 bases lay in between. The length of the CDR3 is 15 residues. The CDR3 DNA sequence: TGCAGCGGTACACAGGGTTCAGGGCAGGACTATGGCTACACCTTC. Translation: CSGTQGSGQDYGYTF.

This clone turned up a few times. In DNA form, the CDR3 reads TGTGCCAGCAGTGAGTTTATGGAGACTGCAGGCAATGAGCAGTTCTTC. It translates to CASSEFMETAGNEQFF. The V gene is TRBV6-1, the J gene TRBJ2-1; D not certain. Deletions cut 3 bases from V and 6 bases from J, with 18 bases between. This CDR3 contains 16 residues. Germline CDR1 MNHNS, CDR2 SASEGT.

This clone has ten or more counts. The rearrangement joins TRBV7-9 to TRBJ2-1; perhaps TRBD1 as D (5 bases). The germline CDR1 and CDR2 sequences are SEHNR and FQNEAQ (reference sequence). CDR3 size: 15 residues. The V end lost 5 bases, the J end lost 0 bases, and 11 bases lay between the germline ends. In DNA form, the CDR3 reads TGTGCCAGCAGCCCCTCCGACAGCTCCTACAATGAGCAGTTCTTC. This sequence encodes CASSPSDSSYNEQFF.

This clone has at least ten counts. The chain carries TRBV6-6 and TRBJ2-1; 14 bases agree with TRBD2. There are 19 residues in the CDR3. With 0 bases clipped from V and 7 bases from J, the junction kept 11 bases outside the gene matches. In germline, CDR1 is MNHNY, CDR2 SVGAGI (reference sequence). The CDR3 loop is CASSYSPSLGTSGRNEQFF. CDR3 sequence (DNA): TGTGCCAGCAGTTACTCGCCGTCACTTGGGACTAGCGGGAGAAATGAGCAGTTCTTC.